This T cell receptor (beta chain) was obtained from a study of T-cell reconstitution after alpha-beta-depleted transplantation in children. Whole-study findings and limits: Hyperexpanded clones declined; after one year, newly produced T cells mostly supplied diversity. Where alpha-beta T cells came from about two months after transplant was reportedly several hundred expanded graft clones.

As it was prepared, the TCRbeta library received unique molecular identifiers. TCRdb reprocessed the PCR reads via MiXCR and lists one record per CDR3 protein. The repertoire holds a few hundred thousand distinct CDR3 sequences, 25% to 30% seen once, with under 45% in the top ten. This clonotype was counted only a few times. The antigen remains unidentified. The CDR3 sequence is 16 residues long. Trimming took 0 bases from V and 3 from J, leaving 16 bases between them. CDR1 is SGHRS and CDR2 is YFSETQ in the germline V gene. The gene calls are TRBV5-1 and TRBJ2-7; perhaps TRBD2 as D (6 bases). This TCR was recovered from a boy under three years old with Wiskott-Aldrich syndrome, due to receive a stem cell transplant. The sequenced sample was PBMCs, obtained before TCRalphabeta/CD19-depleted stem cell transplant. CDR3 DNA sequence: TGCGCCAGCAGCTTGGAATTCCCTAGCGACCGCTACGAGCAGTACTTC. Its protein product is CASSLEFPSDRYEQYF. The full variable domain, with the rest looked up from reference TRBV5-1 and TRBJ2-7, is KAGVTQTPRYLIKTRGQQVTLSCSPISGHRSVSWYQQTPGQGLQFLFEYFSETQRNKGNFPGRFSGRQFSNSRSEMNVSTLELGDSALYLCASSLEFPSDRYEQYFGPGTRLTVT.